This TCR beta chain was recorded in a study of blood T cell repertoires in COVID-19. For the study at large: Samples came from the United States, Italy and Spain, spanning acute and convalescent COVID-19. PBMCs, B-cell-depleted T cells, or T cells were the source of the cDNA or gDNA that made up the material.

Per the authors' pipeline: Counts of nucleated cells, estimated from reference gene primer amplification, were obtained. Some clones are missing from TCRdb's copy, which holds only in-frame ones; the method was immunoSEQ multiplex PCR. The V and J calls and clone size were taken over from that table, and D and trimming were inferred from the DNA. Here the sample spans about 260,000 clones, more than 75% being singletons. The material sequenced was peripheral blood. The source of this sequence is a woman aged 60-75 years with COVID-19, enrolled during active disease.

The CDR3 loop is CASSSGLGPRRNNEQFF. For the CDR3, the DNA is TGTGCCAGCAGCTCTGGACTAGGCCCTAGGCGAAACAATGAGCAGTTCTTC. The rearrangement links TRBV5-4 to TRBJ2-1; TRBD2 matches 7 bases. V shed 3 bases and J 5 bases; nucleotides not matched to a gene: 14. The CDR3 loop spans 17 amino acids. CDR1 is SGHNT and CDR2 is YYREEE in the germline V gene (reference sequence). Using reference TRBV5-4 and TRBJ2-1 for the parts outside the CDR3, the full variable domain is ETGVTQSPTHLIKTRGQQVTLRCSSQSGHNTVSWYQQALGQGPQFIFQYYREEENGRGNFPPRFSGLQFPNYSSELNVNALELDDSALYLCASSSGLGPRRNNEQFFGPGTRLTVL.